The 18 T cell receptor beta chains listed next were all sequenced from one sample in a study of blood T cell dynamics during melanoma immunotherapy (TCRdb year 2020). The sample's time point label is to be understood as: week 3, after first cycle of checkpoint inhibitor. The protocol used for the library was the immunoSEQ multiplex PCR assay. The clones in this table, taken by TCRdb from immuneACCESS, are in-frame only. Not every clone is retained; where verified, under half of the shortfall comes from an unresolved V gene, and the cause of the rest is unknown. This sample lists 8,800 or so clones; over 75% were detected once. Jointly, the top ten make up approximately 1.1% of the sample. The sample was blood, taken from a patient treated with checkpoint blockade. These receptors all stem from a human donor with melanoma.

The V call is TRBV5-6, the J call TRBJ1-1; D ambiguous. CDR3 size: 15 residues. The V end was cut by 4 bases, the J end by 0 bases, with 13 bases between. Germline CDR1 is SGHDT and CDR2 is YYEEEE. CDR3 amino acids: CASSPTGRMNTEAFF. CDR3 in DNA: TGTGCCAGCAGCCCCACCGGACGGATGAACACTGAAGCTTTCTTT. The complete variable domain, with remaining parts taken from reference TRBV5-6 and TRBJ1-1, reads DAGVTQSPTHLIKTRGQQVTLRCSPKSGHDTVSWYQQALGQGPQFIFQYYEEEERQRGNFPDRFSGHQFPNYSSELNVNALLLGDSALYLCASSPTGRMNTEAFFGQGTRLTVV.

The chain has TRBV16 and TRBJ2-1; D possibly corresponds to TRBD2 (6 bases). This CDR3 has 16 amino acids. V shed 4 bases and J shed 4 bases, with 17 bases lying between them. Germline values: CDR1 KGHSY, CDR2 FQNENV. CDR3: CASSPALAGSYNEQFF. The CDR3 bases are TGTGCCAGCAGCCCGGCCCTCGCGGGGTCTTACAATGAGCAGTTCTTC. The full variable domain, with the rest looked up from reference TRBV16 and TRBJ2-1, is GEEVAQTPKHLVRGEGQKAKLYCAPIKGHSYVFWYQQVLKNEFKFLISFQNENVFDETGMPKERFSAKCLPNSPCSLEIQATKLEDSAVYFCASSPALAGSYNEQFFGPGTRLTVL.

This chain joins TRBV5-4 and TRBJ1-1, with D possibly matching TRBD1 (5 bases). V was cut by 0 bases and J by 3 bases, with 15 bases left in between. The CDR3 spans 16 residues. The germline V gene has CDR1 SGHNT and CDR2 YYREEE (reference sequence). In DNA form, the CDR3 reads TGTGCCAGCAGCTTGGTTCCAGGGAGTTCGGACACTGAAGCTTTCTTT. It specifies CASSLVPGSSDTEAFF.

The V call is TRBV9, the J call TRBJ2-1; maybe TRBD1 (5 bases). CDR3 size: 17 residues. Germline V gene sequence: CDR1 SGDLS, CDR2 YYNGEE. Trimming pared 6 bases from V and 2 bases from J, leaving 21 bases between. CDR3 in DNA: TGTGCCAGCACCCAGGGCGCGGACCCCATTACCTACAATGAGCAGTTCTTC. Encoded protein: CASTQGADPITYNEQFF.

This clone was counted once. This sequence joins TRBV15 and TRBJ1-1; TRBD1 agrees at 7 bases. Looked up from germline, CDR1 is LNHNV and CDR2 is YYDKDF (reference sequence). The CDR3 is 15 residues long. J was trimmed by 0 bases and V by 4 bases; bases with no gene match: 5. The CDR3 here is CATSIHRGLNTEAFF. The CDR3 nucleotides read TGTGCCACCAGCATCCACAGGGGCCTGAACACTGAAGCTTTCTTT.

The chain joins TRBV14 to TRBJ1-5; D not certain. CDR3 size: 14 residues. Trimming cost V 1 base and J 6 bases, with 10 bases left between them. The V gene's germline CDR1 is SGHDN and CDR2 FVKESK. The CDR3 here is CASSQVVQIQPQHF. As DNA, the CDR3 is TGTGCCAGCAGCCAAGTAGTCCAGATTCAGCCCCAGCATTTT.

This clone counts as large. CDR3 coding DNA: TGTGCCAGCAGCCAAGGACTAGCGGGGGGGCCTAGCACAGATACGCAGTATTTT. This sequence encodes CASSQGLAGGPSTDTQYF. This sequence joins TRBV4-2 and TRBJ2-3; 14 positions match TRBD2. V shed 1 base and J 0 bases; nucleotides not matched to a gene: 3. Germline CDR1 is LGHNA and CDR2 is YNFKEQ. The CDR3 length is 18 residues.

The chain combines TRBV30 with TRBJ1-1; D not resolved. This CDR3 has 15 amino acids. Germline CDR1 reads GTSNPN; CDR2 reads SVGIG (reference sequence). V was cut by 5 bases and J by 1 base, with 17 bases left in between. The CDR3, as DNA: TGTGCCTGGGGGTCGGGAGCGAGCGAGAACACTGAAGCTTTCTTT. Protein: CAWGSGASENTEAFF.

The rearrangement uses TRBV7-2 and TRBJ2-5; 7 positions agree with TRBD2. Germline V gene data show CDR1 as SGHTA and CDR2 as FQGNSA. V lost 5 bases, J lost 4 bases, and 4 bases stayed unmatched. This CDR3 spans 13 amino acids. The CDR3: CASSELAGETQYF. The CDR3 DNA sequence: TGTGCCAGCAGCGAATTAGCGGGAGAGACCCAGTACTTC.

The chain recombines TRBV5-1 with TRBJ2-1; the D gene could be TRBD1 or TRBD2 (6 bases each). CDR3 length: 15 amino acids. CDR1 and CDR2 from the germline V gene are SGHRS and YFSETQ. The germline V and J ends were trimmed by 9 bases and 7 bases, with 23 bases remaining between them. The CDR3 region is CATRTGGPMRNEQFF. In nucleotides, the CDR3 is TGCGCCACCCGAACTGGGGGGCCAATGCGGAATGAGCAGTTCTTC. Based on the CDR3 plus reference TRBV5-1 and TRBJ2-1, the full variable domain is KAGVTQTPRYLIKTRGQQVTLSCSPISGHRSVSWYQQTPGQGLQFLFEYFSETQRNKGNFPGRFSGRQFSNSRSEMNVSTLELGDSALYLCATRTGGPMRNEQFFGPGTRLTVL.

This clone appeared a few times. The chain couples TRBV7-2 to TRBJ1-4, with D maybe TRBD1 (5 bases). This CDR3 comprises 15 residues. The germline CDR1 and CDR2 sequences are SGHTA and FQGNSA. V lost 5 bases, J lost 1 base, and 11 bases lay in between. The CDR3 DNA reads TGTGCCAGCAGCCAGGGTGGGGAAACTAATGAAAAACTGTTTTTT. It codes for CASSQGGETNEKLFF.

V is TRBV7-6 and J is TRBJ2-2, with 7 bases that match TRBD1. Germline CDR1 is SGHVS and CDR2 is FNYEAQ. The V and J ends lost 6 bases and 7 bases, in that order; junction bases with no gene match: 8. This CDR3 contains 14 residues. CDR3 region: CASSSRGSGGELFF. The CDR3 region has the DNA TGTGCCAGCAGTTCCAGGGGGTCCGGCGGGGAGCTGTTTTTT.

CDR3 nucleotide sequence: TGTGCCAGCAGCTTAGACGGAGCTAACTATGGCTACACCTTC. This sequence encodes CASSLDGANYGYTF. The chain links TRBV11-1 to TRBJ1-2; no clear D gene. The CDR3 runs to 14 residues. V was clipped by 1 base and J by 0 bases, with 6 bases between them. The germline CDR1 and CDR2 sequences are SGHAT and FQDESV (reference sequence).

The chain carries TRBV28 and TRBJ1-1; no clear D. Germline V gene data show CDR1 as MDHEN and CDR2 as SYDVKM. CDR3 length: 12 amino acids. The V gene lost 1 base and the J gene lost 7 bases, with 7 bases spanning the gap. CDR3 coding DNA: TGTGCCAGCAGTTTATTTCCGGGTGAAGCTTTCTTT. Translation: CASSLFPGEAFF.

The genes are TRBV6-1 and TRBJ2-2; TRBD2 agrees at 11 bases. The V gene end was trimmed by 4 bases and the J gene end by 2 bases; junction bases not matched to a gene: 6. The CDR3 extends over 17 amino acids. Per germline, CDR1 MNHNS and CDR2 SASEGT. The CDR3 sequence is CASSALAGGINTGELFF. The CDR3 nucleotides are TGTGCCAGCAGTGCGTTAGCGGGGGGGATTAACACCGGGGAGCTGTTTTTT.

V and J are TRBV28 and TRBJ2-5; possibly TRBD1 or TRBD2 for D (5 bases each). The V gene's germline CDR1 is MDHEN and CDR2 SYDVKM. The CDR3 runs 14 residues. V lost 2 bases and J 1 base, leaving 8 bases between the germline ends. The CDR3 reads CASSLRDPQETQYF. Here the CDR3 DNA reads TGTGCCAGCAGTTTAAGGGACCCCCAAGAGACCCAGTACTTC.

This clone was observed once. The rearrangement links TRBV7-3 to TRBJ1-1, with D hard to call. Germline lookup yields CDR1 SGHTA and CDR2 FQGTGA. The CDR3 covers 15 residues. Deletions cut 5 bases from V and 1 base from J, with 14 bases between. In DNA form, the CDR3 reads TGTGCCAGCAGCGGCAACCCACAGCGGAACACTGAAGCTTTCTTT. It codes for CASSGNPQRNTEAFF. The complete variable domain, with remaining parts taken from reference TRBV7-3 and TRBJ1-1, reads GAGVSQTPSNKVTEKGKYVELRCDPISGHTALYWYRQSLGQGPEFLIYFQGTGAADDSGLPNDRFFAVRPEGSVSTLKIQRTERGDSAVYLCASSGNPQRNTEAFFGQGTRLTVV.

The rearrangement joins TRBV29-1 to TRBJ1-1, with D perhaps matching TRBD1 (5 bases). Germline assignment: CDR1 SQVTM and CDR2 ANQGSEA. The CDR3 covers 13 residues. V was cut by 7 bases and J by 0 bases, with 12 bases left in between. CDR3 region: CSATELMNTEAFF. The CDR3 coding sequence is TGCAGCGCGACAGAGCTGATGAACACTGAAGCTTTCTTT. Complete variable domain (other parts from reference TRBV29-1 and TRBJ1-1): SAVISQKPSRDICQRGTSLTIQCQVDSQVTMMFWYRQQPGQSLTLIATANQGSEATYESGFVIDKFPISRPNLTFSTLTVSNMSPEDSSIYLCSATELMNTEAFFGQGTRLTVV.